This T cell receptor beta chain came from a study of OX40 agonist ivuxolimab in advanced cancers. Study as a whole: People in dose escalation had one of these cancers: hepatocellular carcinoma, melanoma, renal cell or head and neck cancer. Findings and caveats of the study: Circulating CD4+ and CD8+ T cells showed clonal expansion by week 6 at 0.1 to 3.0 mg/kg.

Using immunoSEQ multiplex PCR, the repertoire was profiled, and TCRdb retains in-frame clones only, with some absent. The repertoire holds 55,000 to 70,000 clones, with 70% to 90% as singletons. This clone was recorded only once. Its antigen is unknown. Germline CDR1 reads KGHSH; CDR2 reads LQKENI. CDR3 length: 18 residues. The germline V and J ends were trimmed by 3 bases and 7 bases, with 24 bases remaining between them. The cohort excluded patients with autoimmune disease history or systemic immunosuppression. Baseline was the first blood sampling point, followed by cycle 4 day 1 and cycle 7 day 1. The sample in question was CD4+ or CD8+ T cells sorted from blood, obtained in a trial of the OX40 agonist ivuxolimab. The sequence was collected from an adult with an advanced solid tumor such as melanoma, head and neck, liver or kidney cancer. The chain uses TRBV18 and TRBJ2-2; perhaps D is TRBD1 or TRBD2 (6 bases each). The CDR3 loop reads CASSPPRGETSVHGELFF. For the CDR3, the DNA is TGTGCCAGCTCACCTCCTAGGGGGGAGACCAGTGTTCACGGGGAGCTGTTTTTT.